What follows is one T cell receptor (beta chain) and its context. This clonotype was observed a few times. Its antigen is unknown. No qualities accompany the bases; no much larger clone lies one base away. CDR1 and CDR2, looked up from the germline V gene (reference sequence), are MNHNY and SVGAGI. V loses 6 bases of germline sequence and J loses 6 bases, and the interval between the two ends is 12 bases. Spanning cysteine to phenylalanine, the CDR3 consists of 13 amino acids. Kept here is only the CDR3 DNA, which spans 39 bases and is read in frame from base 1. Ficoll-Paque density gradient centrifugation was used to isolate PBMCs. TCRdb shows the sequencer as Illumina NovaSeq 6000. Using 5'RACE with constant-segment primers, TCRalpha and TCRbeta cDNA libraries were constructed, with sample barcodes and unique molecular identifiers added in the process. RNA was extracted from every sample with Trizol reagent. Library amplification was performed in two PCR steps, and a second sample barcode and Illumina TruSeq adapters were introduced in the second step. The libraries were sequenced on an Illumina NovaSeq using 2 x 150 bp paired-end reads. In the original analysis: Reads were demultiplexed and collapsed into UMI-guided consensus sequences with migec v1.2.7. Using mixcr v2.1.11, UMI consensuses were aligned to TRA and TRB V and J templates and then assembled into clonotypes. A clonotype was counted as expanded or contracted only if both edgeR and NoisET called the change significant, with noise models trained on biological replicates. For edgeR calls, a false discovery rate-adjusted p below 0.01 and a log2 fold-change threshold of 1 were applied. PCA with hierarchical clustering of max-normalized trajectories of the 1000 most abundant clonotypes was used as exploratory dynamics analysis. Separately sequenced CD4+ and CD8+ repertoires were used to assign a CD4 or CD8 phenotype to each responding clone. TCRdb reanalyzed the raw reads on its own, using fastp at Q25 for trimming and MiXCR for clone calling, and kept in-frame beta chains. Rows merge per CDR3 protein into single entries with the most common DNA and genes. TCRdb, not the authors, supplied the V and J calls. The sample table records about 470,000 distinct CDR3 sequences; about 20% of these occur just once. The ten largest clones represent 9% to 15% of the sample.

The data derive from a study of T-cell memory formation after mild COVID-19 (dated by TCRdb to the early 2020s). Concerning the study at large: TCR sequence clusters from the two donors were found to be largely donor specific. Two young, previously healthy adult volunteers made up the cohort, one male and one female. T-cell clones expanding and contracting after mild COVID-19 in a couple of donors were tracked by longitudinal TCRalpha and TCRbeta repertoire sequencing. The research as a whole found: Contracting CD4+ clones were located mainly in the CM and EM memory subsets, whereas CD8+ clones were found to be enriched in EMRA. From day 15 to 85, contracting clones showed balanced CD4/CD8 phenotypes, whereas a second wave of clones that expanded from day 15 to 37 leaned towards CD4+. The study covered only a couple of mild cases, and larger cohorts including severe cases with pre-infection samples were considered necessary. The second-wave clones that peaked on day 37 were not confirmed to be SARS-CoV-2 specific. The detection of some responding clones in pre-infection memory suggests that pre-existing cross-reactive memory T cells joined the SARS-CoV-2 response.

This receptor was obtained from an adult woman who had mild COVID-19 (a few samples of this study predate the infection). The sample titles of this study are shuffled in the database, so cell type and time point are left out; the donor was told from shared clones. The V and J segments used are TRBV6-6 and TRBJ1-5; matching of 5 bases hints at TRBD1 as the D gene. Sequenced: PBMCs or a T cell subset sorted from them (not recorded which). The DNA sequence follows: TGTGCCAGCAGGGAGGGGAGGAGTCAGCCCCAGCATTTT. This encodes CASREGRSQPQHF.